This T cell receptor beta chain is from a study of preoperative IRX-2 immunotherapy in early breast cancer (dated by TCRdb to the late 2010s). Taken from cysteine to phenylalanine, the CDR3 has 14 residues. The retained sequence is limited to the CDR3, 42 bases, with the frame set at the first base. CDR1 and CDR2 were assigned from the germline V gene as MGHDK and SYGVNS. V is reduced by 0 bases and J by 6 bases, leaving a spacing of 10 bases between them. Comment on this clone: Its antigen is unknown. The input lacks base qualities; no much larger clone sits a single base away.

Library prep was done by the immunoSEQ multiplex PCR assay. Sourced from immuneACCESS, this table was stored by TCRdb with only in-frame sequences that have V and J called. A share of the clones is absent; for the studies checked, an unresolved V gene accounts for under half, and the remainder has no known explanation. The sample records about 28,000 clones, 82% of which are singletons. The ten largest account for 3.2% of the sample. Sample treatment or condition, as interpreted from the label and publication: preoperative locoregional IRX-2 cytokine immunotherapy. The samples were obtained from a phase Ib study that tested preoperative, locoregional IRX-2 cytokine immunotherapy designed to prime immune responses. Donors were patients with early-stage breast cancer who received IRX-2 before surgery.

The specimen was taken from a patient treated with IRX-2 immunotherapy. The sequence is built from TRBV25-1 and TRBJ2-3; the D gene is tentatively TRBD1 or TRBD2, each matching 6 bases. This receptor was obtained from a human donor with breast cancer. The sequence in DNA is TGTGCCAGCAGTGAATATGGGGGGCTTGATACGCAGTATTTT. Its translation is CASSEYGGLDTQYF.